Following are 26 T cell receptor beta chains from one sample sequenced in a study of blood T cell repertoires in COVID-19. Measured with immunoSEQ multiplex PCR; TCRdb has only the in-frame clones, and not every one. The sample has roughly 330,000 clones; about 90% are singletons. The sample was peripheral blood. The receptor source for this set is a man aged 18 to 29 who had recovered from COVID-19.

The chain uses TRBV6-4 and TRBJ1-6, with 7 bases aligning to TRBD1. CDR3 size: 15 residues. Per germline, CDR1 MRHNA and CDR2 SNTAGT. Losses at the gene ends were 3 bases for V and 6 bases for J; bases not matched to a gene: 5. The CDR3 coding sequence is TGTGCCAGCAGTGAAGGTACAGGGGCTAATTCACCCCTCCACTTT. This translates into CASSEGTGANSPLHF.

The chain employs TRBV10-3 and TRBJ2-2; TRBD2 matches 12 bases. The germline V gene encodes CDR1 ENHRY and CDR2 SYGVKD. This CDR3 has 16 residues. The junction had 6 bases not matched to a gene; V was cut back by 4 bases and J by 6 bases. CDR3 in amino acids: CAISGMASGGAGELFF. CDR3 DNA: TGTGCCATCAGTGGAATGGCTAGCGGGGGGGCCGGGGAGCTGTTTTTT.

Only one count was recorded for this clone. The rearrangement links TRBV9 to TRBJ1-6; D call uncertain. V was cut by 0 bases and J by 7 bases, with 17 bases left in between. CDR1 SGDLS and CDR2 YYNGEE come from the germline V gene. This CDR3 has 17 amino acids. As DNA, the CDR3 is TGTGCCAGCAGCGTAGATAAGTTGGACTCTGAGAATTCACCCCTCCACTTT. It yields the protein CASSVDKLDSENSPLHF.

The chain joins TRBV7-9 to TRBJ1-2, with 8 bases fitting TRBD1. The CDR3 contains 15 residues. The V segment lost 5 bases and the J segment 4 bases; nucleotides outside the gene matches: 9. Germline-derived CDR1 and CDR2 are SEHNR and FQNEAQ (reference sequence). The CDR3 DNA follows: TGTGCCAGCAGCCCAGGGCAGGGGGCCGGCTATGGCTACACCTTC. Translation gives CASSPGQGAGYGYTF. Filled out from reference TRBV7-9 and TRBJ1-2, the complete variable domain reads DTGVSQNPRHKITKRGQNVTFRCDPISEHNRLYWYRQTLGQGPEFLTYFQNEAQLEKSRLLSDRFSAERPKGSFSTLEIQRTEQGDSAMYLCASSPGQGAGYGYTFGSGTRLTVV.

This chain links TRBV4-2 with TRBJ1-2; no firm D call. Germline-derived CDR1 and CDR2 are LGHNA and YNFKEQ. V was pared by 0 bases and J by 5 bases, with 7 bases between. The CDR3 has 13 residues. The CDR3 nucleotides read TGTGCCAGCAGCCAAGATCGGGGTTATGGCTACACCTTC. Protein sequence: CASSQDRGYGYTF.

The genes are TRBV11-3 and TRBJ1-1; D is perhaps TRBD1 (5 bases). Trimming removed 4 bases from V and 8 bases from J, with 17 bases in between. CDR1 SGHNT and CDR2 YENEEA come from the germline V gene. The CDR3 loop spans 14 amino acids. The CDR3 DNA reads as TGTGCCAGCAGCTACCGAAGAGGGGAGGGAGAAGCTTTCTTT. It yields the protein CASSYRRGEGEAFF.

The chain couples TRBV27 to TRBJ2-7; perhaps TRBD1 as D (5 bases). Looked up from germline, CDR1 is MNHEY and CDR2 is SMNVEV (reference sequence). This CDR3 spans 15 amino acids. The ends were cut back, 1 base at V and 3 bases at J, with 13 bases in the middle. CDR3 nucleotide sequence: TGTGCCAGCAGTTTATTCCAAGGGGCTCACTACGAGCAGTACTTC. This encodes CASSLFQGAHYEQYF.

This chain uses TRBV6-5 with TRBJ2-1; 11 bases are a match to TRBD2. CDR1 MNHEY and CDR2 SVGAGI come from the germline V gene. This CDR3 comprises 13 residues. The V gene end was trimmed by 6 bases and the J gene end by 5 bases; junction bases not matched to a gene: 0. CDR3 DNA sequence: TGTGCCAGCAGGGGACTAGCGGACAATGAGCAGTTCTTC. This sequence encodes CASRGLADNEQFF.

The V call is TRBV11-3, the J call TRBJ1-1; 9 nucleotides align to TRBD1. From germline, CDR1 is SGHNT and CDR2 YENEEA. The junction had 11 bases not matched to a gene; V was cut back by 5 bases and J by 4 bases. This CDR3 region has 16 residues. The CDR3 reads CASSLSHRGLITEAFF. In DNA, the CDR3 is TGTGCCAGCAGCCTAAGTCACAGGGGGCTTATCACTGAAGCTTTCTTT.

The J gene is TRBJ1-2, the V gene TRBV6-5; TRBD1 might be the D (5 bases). The germline CDR1 and CDR2 sequences are MNHEY and SVGAGI. This CDR3 has 11 residues. Deletions cut 2 bases from V and 10 bases from J, with 8 bases between. As DNA, the CDR3 is TGTGCCAGCAGTTACCAAGGGGTCTACACCTTC. Amino acid sequence: CASSYQGVYTF.

This clone was observed a handful of times. The CDR3 loop is CASSPGQGIGEQFF. The CDR3 DNA sequence: TGTGCCAGCAGCCCCGGACAGGGGATCGGTGAGCAGTTCTTC. The rearrangement uses TRBV7-9 and TRBJ2-1, with 9 bases aligning to TRBD1. Trimming at V came to 5 bases and at J to 9 bases, leaving 8 bases not matched to a gene. Germline V gives CDR1 SEHNR, CDR2 FQNEAQ (reference sequence). There are 14 residues in the CDR3.

The chain links TRBV4-2 to TRBJ2-1, with 9 bases identical to TRBD2. J was trimmed by 3 bases and V by 0 bases; bases with no gene match: 6. Germline loops: CDR1 LGHNA, CDR2 YNFKEQ. The CDR3 has 17 amino acids. The CDR3 reads CASSQDKAGGYYNEQFF. In DNA, the CDR3 is TGTGCCAGCAGCCAAGATAAAGCGGGAGGTTACTACAATGAGCAGTTCTTC.

The chain joins TRBV27 to TRBJ1-1, with 10 bases lining up with TRBD1. Germline loops: CDR1 MNHEY, CDR2 SMNVEV (reference sequence). CDR3 length: 14 amino acids. V shed 2 bases and J 6 bases; nucleotides not matched to a gene: 3. Written as DNA, the CDR3 is TGTGCCAGCAGTTTAGACAGGGGGCGATCTGAAGCTTTCTTT. Amino acids: CASSLDRGRSEAFF.

The genes are TRBV2 and TRBJ1-5; TRBD1 is a possible D gene (6 bases). CDR3 size: 14 residues. Per germline, CDR1 SNHLY and CDR2 FYNNEI. Between the trimmed V and J ends, which lost 6 bases and 7 bases, there was a span of 16 bases. DNA for the CDR3: TGTGCCAGCAGCAACACAGGGAGTTACCAGCCCCAGCATTTT. This sequence encodes CASSNTGSYQPQHF.

The CDR3: CASRIGDRGQRTEAFF. In DNA, the CDR3 is TGTGCCAGCCGGATCGGGGACAGGGGGCAGAGGACTGAAGCTTTCTTT. The V and J genes are TRBV19 and TRBJ1-1, with 12 bases aligning to TRBD1. Trimming cost V 9 bases and J 5 bases; bases outside gene matches: 13. The CDR3 totals 16 residues. Germline CDR1 reads LNHDA; CDR2 reads SQIVND (reference sequence).

The chain recombines TRBV7-9 with TRBJ2-3; 7 positions match TRBD2. The V gene's germline CDR1 is SEHNR and CDR2 FQNEAQ (reference sequence). This CDR3 has 16 amino acids. V gave up 4 bases and J gave up 2 bases; unmatched junction bases: 9. The CDR3 region is CASSSWGGLDTDTQYF. The CDR3 nucleotides are TGTGCCAGCAGCTCTTGGGGGGGACTTGACACAGATACGCAGTATTTT.

The genes are TRBV19 and TRBJ1-6; D possibly corresponds to TRBD1 (6 bases). The CDR3 has 14 amino acids. The ends were cut back, 2 bases at V and 7 bases at J, with 9 bases in the middle. The germline V gene encodes CDR1 LNHDA and CDR2 SQIVND (reference sequence). The DNA of the CDR3 is TGTGCCAGTAGTATAAACAGGGAAAATTCACCCCTCCACTTT. Translated, it gives CASSINRENSPLHF.

The chain is built from TRBV5-5 and TRBJ1-1; 7 bases agree with TRBD1. From germline, CDR1 is SGHKS and CDR2 YYEKEE (reference sequence). The CDR3 runs 16 residues. V was pared by 0 bases and J by 2 bases, with 7 bases of the junction left unmatched. The chain's CDR3 is CASSLGPDRPNTEAFF. In nucleotides, the CDR3 is TGTGCCAGCAGCTTGGGGCCGGACAGGCCTAACACTGAAGCTTTCTTT.

The V gene is TRBV19, the J gene TRBJ2-7; 8 positions match TRBD1. CDR3 length: 17 amino acids. Germline V gene lookup returns CDR1 LNHDA and CDR2 SQIVND (reference sequence). Trimming removed 2 bases from V and 6 bases from J; junction bases left unmatched: 15. Written as DNA, the CDR3 is TGTGCCAGTAGTATAACCGGGACAGGAGGTGTGGGGGTCGAGCAGTACTTC. Translation: CASSITGTGGVGVEQYF.

This clone appeared a few times. This chain connects TRBV25-1 to TRBJ1-5, with D possibly TRBD1 on 5 matching bases. Germline V gives CDR1 MGHDK, CDR2 SYGVNS. This CDR3 has 14 amino acids. V lost 5 bases, J lost 4 bases, and 12 bases lay in between. The CDR3, as DNA: TGTGCCAGCAGTCGGGCAGGGATTAATCAGCCCCAGCATTTT. Protein product: CASSRAGINQPQHF.

V gene TRBV9 combines with J gene TRBJ2-6, with D tentatively TRBD2 (6 bases). Trimming shortened V by 2 bases and J by 2 bases, and 17 bases separated the two germline ends. The germline V gene has CDR1 SGDLS and CDR2 YYNGEE. This CDR3 comprises 18 residues. The CDR3 nucleotides read TGTGCCAGCAGCGTCGGCGTCGGAGGGGCTCCTGGGGCCAACGTCCTGACTTTC. Translating it yields CASSVGVGGAPGANVLTF. Full variable domain (missing parts from reference TRBV9 and TRBJ2-6): DSGVTQTPKHLITATGQRVTLRCSPRSGDLSVYWYQQSLDQGLQFLIQYYNGEERAKGNILERFSAQQFPDLHSELNLSSLELGDSALYFCASSVGVGGAPGANVLTFGAGSRLTVL.

The chain links TRBV25-1 to TRBJ2-2; D is ambiguous. The CDR3 extends over 13 amino acids. CDR1 and CDR2 (germline): MGHDK, SYGVNS. Trimming shortened V by 5 bases and J by 1 base, and 5 bases separated the two germline ends. The CDR3 protein is CASSSGNTGELFF. Here the CDR3 DNA reads TGTGCCAGCAGTTCCGGGAACACCGGGGAGCTGTTTTTT.

This clone was detected once. This sequence joins TRBV27 and TRBJ1-1; D unclear. The CDR3 is 13 amino acids. Trimming cost V 7 bases and J 4 bases, with 13 bases left between them. The germline CDR1 and CDR2 sequences are MNHEY and SMNVEV (reference sequence). The CDR3 DNA follows: TGTGCCAGCATTAGACTGATGGGCACTGAAGCTTTCTTT. Protein product: CASIRLMGTEAFF.

The rearrangement links TRBV9 to TRBJ1-1; 8 positions match TRBD1. V shed 3 bases, J shed 4 bases, and the junction held 2 bases outside the gene matches. Germline V CDR1 and CDR2: SGDLS, YYNGEE. CDR3 length equals 13 residues. The CDR3: CASSDTGGTEAFF. Here the CDR3 DNA reads TGTGCCAGCAGCGATACAGGGGGCACTGAAGCTTTCTTT.

The chain recombines TRBV3-1 (or the pseudogene TRBV3-2) with TRBJ2-5; possibly TRBD1 for D (6 bases). Trimming shortened V by 1 base and J by 5 bases, and 11 bases separated the two germline ends. This CDR3 comprises 14 residues. Germline CDR1 is LGHDT and CDR2 is YNNKEL (reference sequence). For the CDR3, the DNA is TGTGCCAGCAGCCAAGCCACAGGGTCCGAGACCCAGTACTTC. Residues: CASSQATGSETQYF.

The chain's CDR3 is CASSQGRTAGSGNTIYF. Here the CDR3 DNA reads TGCGCCAGCAGCCAAGGAAGGACGGCGGGCTCTGGAAACACCATATATTTT. The chain joins TRBV4-1 to TRBJ1-3; D is unresolved. V gave up 1 base and J gave up 0 bases, with 13 bases separating them. CDR3 length: 17 residues. Germline V gives CDR1 MGHRA, CDR2 YSYEKL.